A selection of T cell receptor beta chains follows, all from one sample in a study of cytotoxic CD8 clonotypes in ibrutinib-treated CLL. Measured with immunoSEQ multiplex PCR; TCRdb has only the in-frame clones, and not every one. Among approximately 210,000 clones, around 72% were seen once, and the ten largest hold about an eighth. The material sequenced was PBMCs, taken after 24 months of ibrutinib treatment. These receptor sequences come from a human donor with chronic lymphocytic leukemia. The CDR3 runs from the conserved cysteine through the conserved F or W. A D gene is named only where the DNA matches it firmly. Only some rows state a clone size, as once, few, many or a class for expanded clones.

d_call,v_call,j_call,clone_size,cdr3_aa,cdr3_nt
TRBD1,TRBV7-8,TRBJ1-1,NA,CASSPRVRGQRKNTEAFF,TGTGCCAGCAGCCCTAGGGTCAGGGGACAGAGGAAGAACACTGAAGCTTTCTTT
TRBD1,TRBV14,TRBJ1-2,NA,CASSQGRLGQGWGGYTF,TGTGCCAGCAGCCAAGGAAGGTTGGGACAGGGATGGGGCGGCTACACCTTC
TRBD1,TRBV30,TRBJ1-2,NA,CAWSKTGILGNYGYTF,TGTGCCTGGAGTAAGACAGGGATTTTGGGAAATTATGGCTACACCTTC
NA,TRBV11-3,TRBJ2-7,few,CASSLSRTYEQYF,TGTGCCAGCAGCTTATCGCGGACCTACGAGCAGTACTTC
TRBD2,TRBV6-5,TRBJ2-7,NA,CASSSWEGSYEQYF,TGTGCCAGCAGTTCGTGGGAGGGCTCCTACGAGCAGTACTTC
NA,TRBV25-1,TRBJ1-1,NA,CASSEYERITEAFF,TGTGCCAGCAGTGAATACGAAAGGATCACTGAAGCTTTCTTT
NA,TRBV27,TRBJ1-1,NA,CASKDSLTEAFF,TGTGCCAGCAAGGACAGCCTGACTGAAGCTTTCTTT
TRBD2,TRBV11-3,TRBJ2-3,few,CASSLAGLAGGTQYF,TGTGCCAGCAGCTTAGCGGGACTAGCGGGAGGTACGCAGTATTTT
NA,TRBV7-2,TRBJ2-5,NA,CASSLYGKETQYF,TGTGCCAGCAGTCTATACGGGAAAGAGACCCAGTACTTC
TRBD1,TRBV7-2,TRBJ1-5,few,CASSLDGQGGNQPQHF,TGTGCCAGCAGCTTAGATGGACAGGGTGGCAATCAGCCCCAGCATTTT
TRBD2,TRBV11-2,TRBJ2-3,NA,CASSVLLAGGDTQYF,TGTGCCAGCAGCGTATTACTAGCGGGAGGAGATACGCAGTATTTT
TRBD2,TRBV10-3,TRBJ2-7,NA,CAIRPRTSGSSYEQYF,TGTGCCATCAGGCCCCGGACTAGCGGGAGCTCCTACGAGCAGTACTTC
TRBD1,TRBV6-1,TRBJ2-7,few,CASNARTGSYEQYF,TGTGCCAGCAACGCTAGGACAGGGTCCTACGAGCAGTACTTC